The 14 T cell receptor beta chains listed next were all sequenced from one sample in a study of blood T cells in healthy people across ages. For the second PCR, which ran for roughly 6 to 12 cycles, a sample-barcoded 5' primer and a J-beta primer mix were used. One entry per CDR3 protein results from TCRdb running MiXCR on the 5' RACE reads. In the table there are roughly 500,000 distinct CDR3 sequences, about 25% of which are singletons. Sequencing was performed on blood. All receptors derive from an older woman in good health.

V usage is TRBV19 and J usage is TRBJ2-2, with D perhaps TRBD2 (5 bases). The CDR3 length is 13 residues. Germline CDR1 reads LNHDA; CDR2 reads SQIVND (reference sequence). Deletions cut 10 bases from V and 4 bases from J, with 13 bases between. In DNA form, the CDR3 reads TGTGCCACCACGGACTTTCCCACCGGGGAGCTGTTTTTT. This sequence encodes CATTDFPTGELFF.

This chain joins TRBV20-1 and TRBJ1-1, with D perhaps matching TRBD1 (5 bases). V dropped 1 base and J dropped 1 base, with 13 bases sitting between them. CDR1 is DFQATT, CDR2 SNEGSKA, per germline (reference sequence). CDR3 size: 15 residues. The DNA of the CDR3 is TGCAGTGCTAGAGCTTTAGACGGGGGGAACACTGAAGCTTTCTTT. Protein: CSARALDGGNTEAFF.

The rearrangement links TRBV29-1 to TRBJ2-1, with 8 bases aligning to TRBD1. CDR1 is SQVTM and CDR2 is ANQGSEA in the germline V gene. This CDR3 spans 15 amino acids. V dropped 7 bases and J dropped 4; count of bases not matched to a gene: 12. The CDR3 sequence: CSAFPGTGQYNEQFF. The CDR3 bases are TGCAGCGCCTTCCCCGGGACAGGCCAGTACAATGAGCAGTTCTTC.

This sequence joins TRBV28 and TRBJ1-1, with 7 bases aligning to TRBD1. Germline V lookup: CDR1 MDHEN, CDR2 SYDVKM. This CDR3 comprises 12 residues. J lost 1 base, V lost 8 bases, and 1 base had no gene match. CDR3 in amino acids: CASQGGNTEAFF. The CDR3, as DNA: TGTGCCAGCCAGGGGGGGAACACTGAAGCTTTCTTT.

J is TRBJ2-7 and V is TRBV6-5, with TRBD1 matching over 10 bases. This CDR3 has 15 residues. CDR1 MNHEY and CDR2 SVGAGI come from the germline V gene. V gave up 5 bases and J gave up 3 bases; unmatched junction bases: 7. CDR3 in amino acids: CASSPRQGAVYEQYF. DNA of the CDR3: TGTGCCAGCAGTCCACGACAGGGGGCTGTCTACGAGCAGTACTTC.

The rearrangement joins TRBV7-2 to TRBJ2-5; a weak D match, TRBD1 (5 bases). Germline V gene sequence: CDR1 SGHTA, CDR2 FQGNSA. Trimming took off 7 bases at V and 2 bases at J, with 20 bases between the two ends. This CDR3 spans 16 amino acids. DNA for the CDR3: TGTGCCAGCACCCGATGGCGAGGACAAGTACAAGAGACCCAGTACTTC. This encodes CASTRWRGQVQETQYF.

With regard to this clonotype: The junction and the germline gene differ at one end; a read error may be behind it. This chain connects TRBV5-6 to TRBJ2-7; 8 nucleotides agree with TRBD2. The CDR3 extends over 12 amino acids. The germline CDR1 and CDR2 sequences are SGHDT and YYEEEE. As DNA, the CDR3 is TGTGCCAGCAGCTCGGGTACGGGACTAGAGACCTTC. Encoded protein: CASSSGTGLETF.

The rearrangement uses TRBV7-3 and TRBJ2-3; weak D call: TRBD2 (6 bases). Per germline, CDR1 SGHTA and CDR2 FQGTGA. The length of the CDR3 is 14 residues. Trimming shortened V by 5 bases and J by 7 bases, and 16 bases separated the two germline ends. This CDR3 is CASSATGTLYTQYF. The CDR3 coding sequence is TGTGCCAGCAGCGCCACCGGGACTTTATATACGCAGTATTTT.

A few counts support this clonotype. V gene TRBV9 combines with J gene TRBJ2-5; 12 bases are shared with TRBD2. CDR3 length: 16 amino acids. The germline CDR1 and CDR2 sequences are SGDLS and YYNGEE. V was clipped by 3 bases and J by 2 bases; unmatched bases: 5. The CDR3 DNA follows: TGTGCCAGCAGCGCGACTAGCGGGGGCCCTCAAGAGACCCAGTACTTC. It is translated as CASSATSGGPQETQYF.

This clonotype was detected only a few times. J is TRBJ1-2 and V is TRBV4-3; TRBD1 agrees at 9 bases. There are 15 residues in the CDR3. Germline V lookup: CDR1 LGHNA, CDR2 YSLEER. V lost 2 bases and J lost 8; bases outside the gene matches: 9. CDR3 region: CASSQSQQGATGYTF. CDR3 DNA: TGCGCCAGCAGCCAATCGCAACAGGGGGCGACGGGCTACACCTTC.

The V and J genes are TRBV3-1 and TRBJ2-1; D is uncertain. V lost 6 bases to trimming and J lost 6 bases, with 21 bases between them. This CDR3 has 16 residues. CDR1 LGHDT and CDR2 YNNKEL come from the germline V gene (reference sequence). In DNA form, the CDR3 reads TGTGCCAGCAGTCCTAGGCCCCCAACTTCTAGCAATGAGCAGTTCTTC. Protein sequence: CASSPRPPTSSNEQFF.

This chain connects TRBV4-1 to TRBJ2-3; 7 bases line up with TRBD2. V was clipped by 0 bases and J by 4 bases; unmatched bases: 10. CDR1 and CDR2 (germline): MGHRA, YSYEKL. The CDR3 has 17 residues. The DNA of the CDR3 is TGCGCCAGCAGCCAAGATTTAAGCATGGGGAGGGCAGATACGCAGTATTTT. Its protein product is CASSQDLSMGRADTQYF.

This clonotype was observed a handful of times. The J gene is TRBJ2-5, the V gene TRBV7-2, with TRBD2 matching over 9 bases. The J segment lost 5 bases and the V segment lost 3 bases, leaving 10 bases of the junction unmatched. CDR3 size: 16 residues. Germline V gene sequence: CDR1 SGHTA, CDR2 FQGNSA. Here the CDR3 reads CASSFQGGGALETQYF. In DNA form, the CDR3 reads TGTGCCAGCAGCTTTCAAGGCGGGGGGGCCCTCGAGACCCAGTACTTC.

This clonotype has only a few counts. The chain joins TRBV7-2 to TRBJ1-4; maybe TRBD1 (5 bases). The CDR3 sequence is 16 residues long. The germline gives CDR1 SGHTA, CDR2 FQGNSA. The ends were cut back, 1 base at V and 7 bases at J, with 16 bases in the middle. DNA of the CDR3: TGTGCCAGCAGCTTAGATGTAGGGGTCCATCTTGAAAAACTGTTTTTT. Translation: CASSLDVGVHLEKLFF.